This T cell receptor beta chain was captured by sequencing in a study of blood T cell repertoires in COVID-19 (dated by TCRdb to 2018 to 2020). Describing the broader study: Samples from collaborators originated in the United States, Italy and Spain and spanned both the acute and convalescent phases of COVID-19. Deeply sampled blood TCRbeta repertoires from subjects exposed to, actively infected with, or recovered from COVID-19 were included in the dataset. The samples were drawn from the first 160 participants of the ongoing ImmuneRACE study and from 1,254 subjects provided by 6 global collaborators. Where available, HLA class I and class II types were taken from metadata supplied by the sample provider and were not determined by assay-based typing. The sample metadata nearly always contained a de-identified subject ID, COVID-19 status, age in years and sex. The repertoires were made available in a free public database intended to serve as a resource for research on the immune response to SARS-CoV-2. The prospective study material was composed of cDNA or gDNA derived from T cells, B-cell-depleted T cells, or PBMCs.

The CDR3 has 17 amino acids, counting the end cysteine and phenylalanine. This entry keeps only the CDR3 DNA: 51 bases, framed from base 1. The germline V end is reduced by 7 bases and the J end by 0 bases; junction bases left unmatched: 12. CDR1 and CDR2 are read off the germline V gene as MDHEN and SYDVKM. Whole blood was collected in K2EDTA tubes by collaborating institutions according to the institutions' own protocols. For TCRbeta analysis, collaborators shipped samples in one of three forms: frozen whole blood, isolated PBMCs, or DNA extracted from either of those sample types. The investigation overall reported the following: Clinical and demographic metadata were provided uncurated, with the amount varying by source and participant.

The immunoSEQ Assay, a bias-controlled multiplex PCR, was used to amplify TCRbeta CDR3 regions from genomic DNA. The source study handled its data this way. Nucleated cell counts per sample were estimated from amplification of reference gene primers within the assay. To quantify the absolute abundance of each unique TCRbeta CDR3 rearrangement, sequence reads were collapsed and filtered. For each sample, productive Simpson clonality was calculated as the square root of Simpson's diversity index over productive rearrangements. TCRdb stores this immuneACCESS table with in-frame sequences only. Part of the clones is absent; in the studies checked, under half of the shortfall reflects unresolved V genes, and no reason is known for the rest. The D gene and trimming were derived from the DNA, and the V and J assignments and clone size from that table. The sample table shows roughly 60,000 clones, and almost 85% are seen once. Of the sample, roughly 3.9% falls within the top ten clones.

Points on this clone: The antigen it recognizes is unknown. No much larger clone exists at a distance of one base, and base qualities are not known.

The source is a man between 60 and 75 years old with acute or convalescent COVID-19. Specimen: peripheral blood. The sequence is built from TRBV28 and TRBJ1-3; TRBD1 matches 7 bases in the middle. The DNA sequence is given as TGTGCCAGCATCAAACGGGGACAGACATACTCTGGAAACACCATATATTTT. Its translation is CASIKRGQTYSGNTIYF. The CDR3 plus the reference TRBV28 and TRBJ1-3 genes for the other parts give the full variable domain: DVKVTQSSRYLVKRTGEKVFLECVQDMDHENMFWYRQDPGLGLRLIYFSYDVKMKEKGDIPEGYSVSREKKERFSLILESASTNQTSMYLCASIKRGQTYSGNTIYFGEGSWLTVV.